The clone carrying this T cell receptor (beta chain) turned up a few times. Its antigen is not identified. Individual cDNA molecules each received unique molecular identifiers attached to them. From the 5' RACE reads, TCRdb called clonotypes with MiXCR, one entry per CDR3 protein. The sample includes over 60,000 distinct CDR3 sequences, about 12% of them seen just once. The sample comes from a study of early T cells in non-severe SARS-CoV-2 infection. Study as a whole: The input, bulk RNA from unsorted whole blood, was sequenced, and chains were unpaired.

Whole-study results and caveats: Private and CD4 specificities were missed by VDJdb matching, skewed to anti-spike CD8.

CDR1 is SGHNT and CDR2 is YYREEE in the germline V gene (reference sequence). This CDR3 comprises 15 residues. The V end was cut by 1 base, the J end by 0 bases, with 9 bases between. The TCR comes from an adult who was a healthcare worker with PCR-confirmed SARS-CoV-2 infection or an uninfected control (not recorded which). The source material was whole blood. The chain links TRBV5-4 to TRBJ2-3; D uncertain. This CDR3 reads CASSLIGTSTDTQYF. The CDR3 DNA is TGTGCCAGCAGCTTGATCGGTACTAGCACAGATACGCAGTATTTT.